These 8 T cell receptor beta chains share one sample of origin, sequenced in a study of blood T cell repertoires in COVID-19. Libraries were prepared by immunoSEQ multiplex PCR; TCRdb keeps only in-frame clonotypes and omits some of them. The table lists under 150,000 clones, 84% of them singletons. Input material: peripheral blood. These receptors all come from a woman of 80 years or more in a cohort sampled during active or convalescent COVID-19.

J is TRBJ2-2 and V is TRBV7-2, with 9 bases that match TRBD1. CDR1 and CDR2 (germline): SGHTA, FQGNSA. V shed 5 bases, J shed 4 bases, and the junction held 8 bases outside the gene matches. The CDR3 runs 16 residues. The CDR3 DNA is TGTGCCAGCAGCCCTGGGACAGGGAAACGCACCGGGGAGCTGTTTTTT. Amino acids: CASSPGTGKRTGELFF.

This rearrangement joins TRBV10-3 to TRBJ1-3, with D hard to call. The ends were cut back, 6 bases at V and 2 bases at J, with 5 bases in the middle. The V gene's germline CDR1 is ENHRY and CDR2 SYGVKD. The CDR3 loop spans 12 amino acids. Written as DNA, the CDR3 is TGTGCCATCAGGACAACTGGAAACACCATATATTTT. Translating it yields CAIRTTGNTIYF.

This clone showed up just once. V and J are TRBV10-1 and TRBJ1-4; D is unresolved. The CDR3 consists of 15 residues. Looked up from germline, CDR1 is WNHNN and CDR2 is SYGVQD (reference sequence). V was cut by 7 bases and J by 5 bases, with 17 bases left in between. The CDR3 bases are TGCGCCAGCAAATTTGTCGGGAGAAGAAATGAAAAACTGTTTTTT. Translating gives CASKFVGRRNEKLFF.

A single count supports this clone. The genes are TRBV24-1 and TRBJ2-5, with 10 bases matching TRBD2. The junction had 7 bases not matched to a gene; V was cut back by 4 bases and J by 0 bases. Germline lookup yields CDR1 KGHDR and CDR2 SFDVKD. This CDR3 is 17 amino acids long. The CDR3 loop is CATSDPTLAGYQETQYF. The CDR3 DNA sequence: TGTGCCACCAGTGACCCAACACTAGCGGGGTACCAAGAGACCCAGTACTTC.

J is TRBJ1-1 and V is TRBV4-2; 11 bases align to TRBD1. This CDR3 has 16 residues. V lost 1 base and J lost 2; bases outside the gene matches: 3. CDR1 and CDR2 (germline): LGHNA, YNFKEQ. CDR3 in amino acids: CASSQGDRGTNTEAFF. As DNA, the CDR3 is TGTGCCAGCAGCCAAGGGGACAGGGGGACTAACACTGAAGCTTTCTTT.

This clone was seen once. The V gene is TRBV7-2, the J gene TRBJ1-2; 9 bases agree with TRBD1. Germline V gives CDR1 SGHTA, CDR2 FQGNSA. This CDR3 region has 13 residues. The V segment lost 6 bases and the J segment 2 bases; nucleotides outside the gene matches: 1. DNA for the CDR3: TGTGCCAGCAGGGGACAGGGAAACTATGGCTACACCTTC. This codes for CASRGQGNYGYTF.

The chain carries TRBV5-1 and TRBJ2-3; D remains ambiguous. The CDR3 extends over 14 amino acids. Trimming took off 0 bases at V and 3 bases at J, with 8 bases between the two ends. CDR1 is SGHRS, CDR2 YFSETQ, per germline. The CDR3 DNA follows: TGCGCCAGCAGCTTGGATCGCGGAACAGATACGCAGTATTTT. Amino acid sequence: CASSLDRGTDTQYF.

The V call is TRBV20-1, the J call TRBJ2-1; D is possibly TRBD2 (5 bases). V dropped 3 bases and J dropped 1 base, with 13 bases sitting between them. The CDR3 consists of 15 residues. Germline V gene data show CDR1 as DFQATT and CDR2 as SNEGSKA (reference sequence). The CDR3 DNA sequence: TGCAGTGCTAGTCGAAGCGGTGGTTCCTACAATGAGCAGTTCTTC. As protein: CSASRSGGSYNEQFF.